The 18 T cell receptor beta chains listed next were all sequenced from one sample in a study of cytomegalovirus exposure and HLA in healthy donors. Researchers ran the PCR with 60 Vbeta and 13 Jbeta primers. Generated by immunoSEQ multiplex PCR, the TCRdb table keeps only in-frame clones and is missing some. In the table there are about 160,000 clones, about 80% of which are singletons. Sequencing was carried out using PBMCs. The receptors shown here come from a female donor in good health and CMV-seronegative.

V usage is TRBV6-1 and J usage is TRBJ1-2, with 12 nucleotides matching TRBD1. This CDR3 contains 13 residues. V was pared by 5 bases and J by 6 bases, with 1 base of the junction left unmatched. Germline CDR1 is MNHNS and CDR2 is SASEGT. In nucleotides, the CDR3 is TGTGCCAGCAGTTGGGACAGGGGGCATGGCTACACCTTC. Residues: CASSWDRGHGYTF.

This clone was recorded only once. The rearrangement uses TRBV28 and TRBJ1-1, with 7 bases aligning to TRBD1. The CDR3 consists of 15 residues. CDR1 is MDHEN and CDR2 is SYDVKM in the germline V gene. V trimming: 6 bases; J trimming: 3 bases; junction bases outside the gene matches: 10. CDR3 residues: CASSQPAGGYTEAFF. The CDR3 region has the DNA TGTGCCAGCAGCCAGCCCGCAGGGGGTTACACTGAAGCTTTCTTT.

J is TRBJ2-7 and V is TRBV27; 12 bases match TRBD2. The germline CDR1 and CDR2 sequences are MNHEY and SMNVEV (reference sequence). Unmatched junction bases numbered 4, after V lost 2 bases and J lost 5 bases. There are 15 residues in the CDR3. The DNA of the CDR3 is TGTGCCAGCAGTTTACTAGCGGGGGGGCTCCACGAGCAGTACTTC. Its protein product is CASSLLAGGLHEQYF.

V and J are TRBV19 and TRBJ2-7; TRBD1 is a possible D gene (5 bases). CDR3 length: 14 residues. The germline gives CDR1 LNHDA, CDR2 SQIVND (reference sequence). Between the trimmed V and J ends, which lost 0 bases and 4 bases, there was a span of 10 bases. CDR3 sequence reads: CASSIDIGAYEQYF. The CDR3 region has the DNA TGTGCCAGTAGTATAGATATAGGGGCTTACGAGCAGTACTTC.

V usage is TRBV19 and J usage is TRBJ1-5; 7 bases are shared with TRBD1. Trimming took 0 bases from V and 0 from J; bases not matched to a gene: 8. Germline V gene sequence: CDR1 LNHDA, CDR2 SQIVND (reference sequence). There are 18 residues in the CDR3. CDR3 protein: CASSIEASTGTSNQPQHF. The CDR3 DNA sequence: TGTGCCAGTAGTATAGAGGCATCGACAGGGACTAGCAATCAGCCCCAGCATTTT.

The rearrangement joins TRBV7-3 to TRBJ2-1, with TRBD2 matching over 7 bases. J gave up 5 bases and V 5 bases, and 6 bases lay outside the gene matches. Germline assignment: CDR1 SGHTA and CDR2 FQGTGA. This CDR3 spans 14 amino acids. For the CDR3, the DNA is TGTGCCAGCAGCCTTAGACTAGCCCACAATGAGCAGTTCTTC. It yields the protein CASSLRLAHNEQFF.

The J gene is TRBJ1-2, the V gene TRBV9, with TRBD1 matching over 8 bases. The CDR3 extends over 16 amino acids. Germline-derived CDR1 and CDR2 are SGDLS and YYNGEE. J lost 0 bases, V lost 3 bases, and 7 bases had no gene match. In nucleotides, the CDR3 is TGTGCCAGCAGCGCCCAGGGGGCCAACACTAACTATGGCTACACCTTC. Translation: CASSAQGANTNYGYTF. The full variable domain, in which reference TRBV9 and TRBJ1-2 provide the parts outside the CDR3, is DSGVTQTPKHLITATGQRVTLRCSPRSGDLSVYWYQQSLDQGLQFLIQYYNGEERAKGNILERFSAQQFPDLHSELNLSSLELGDSALYFCASSAQGANTNYGYTFGSGTRLTVV.

The chain carries TRBV5-1 and TRBJ2-5; D may be TRBD1 (6 bases). The V gene lost 1 base and the J gene lost 7 bases, with 11 bases spanning the gap. The CDR3 loop spans 13 amino acids. CDR1 and CDR2 from the germline V gene are SGHRS and YFSETQ. The CDR3: CASSLPGQWTQYF. The CDR3 bases are TGCGCCAGCAGCTTGCCTGGACAGTGGACCCAGTACTTC.

The chain is built from TRBV9 and TRBJ2-1, with 9 bases lining up with TRBD1. Losses at the gene ends were 4 bases for V and 6 bases for J; bases not matched to a gene: 2. The germline V gene has CDR1 SGDLS and CDR2 YYNGEE. The CDR3 consists of 13 residues. CDR3 coding DNA: TGTGCCAGCAGCCCGGGACAGGGCAATGAGCAGTTCTTC. As protein: CASSPGQGNEQFF.

This clone occurred a few times. The chain links TRBV7-8 to TRBJ1-1, with D possibly matching TRBD1 (6 bases). V was clipped by 4 bases and J by 4 bases, with 22 bases between them. This CDR3 has 17 amino acids. Per the germline V gene, CDR1 is SGHVS and CDR2 is FQNEAQ. The CDR3 DNA is TGTGCCAGCAGCTCCAAGGCGAACAGGGCTTCCGGCACTGAAGCTTTCTTT. Translating gives CASSSKANRASGTEAFF.

The rearrangement uses TRBV10-3 and TRBJ2-5; D may be TRBD1 (6 bases). Germline lookup yields CDR1 ENHRY and CDR2 SYGVKD. The ends were cut back, 4 bases at V and 1 base at J, with 10 bases in the middle. The CDR3 length is 14 residues. CDR3 sequence: CAISGTALQETQYF. CDR3 bases: TGTGCCATCAGTGGGACAGCGCTCCAAGAGACCCAGTACTTC.

The chain has TRBV10-3 and TRBJ1-1; TRBD1 matches at 9 bases. The V gene's germline CDR1 is ENHRY and CDR2 SYGVKD. The CDR3 loop spans 15 amino acids. V lost 5 bases and J lost 0; bases outside the gene matches: 4. CDR3 in amino acids: CAISPGTGLNTEAFF. In nucleotides, the CDR3 is TGTGCCATCAGTCCCGGGACAGGGTTGAACACTGAAGCTTTCTTT.

This clone occurred a few times. This rearrangement joins TRBV7-3 to TRBJ1-1; 10 nucleotides match TRBD1. CDR3 length equals 14 residues. V lost 5 bases and J lost 3; bases outside the gene matches: 3. In germline, CDR1 is SGHTA, CDR2 FQGTGA. CDR3 protein: CASSVGQGDTEAFF. CDR3 coding DNA: TGTGCCAGCAGCGTCGGACAGGGGGACACTGAAGCTTTCTTT.

This clone occurred a few times. V and J are TRBV19 and TRBJ2-2; D unresolved. This CDR3 contains 15 residues. Deletions cut 3 bases from V and 7 bases from J, with 15 bases between. Per the germline V gene, CDR1 is LNHDA and CDR2 is SQIVND (reference sequence). CDR3 nucleotides: TGTGCCAGTAGTATCCAGCCGCCGGGTTTCGGGGAGCTGTTTTTT. It is translated as CASSIQPPGFGELFF.

This chain connects TRBV11-2 to TRBJ1-2; D not certain. V was pared by 2 bases and J by 0 bases, with 10 bases between. The CDR3 length is 15 residues. CDR1 and CDR2 (germline): SGHAT, FQNNGV. The DNA for the CDR3 is TGTGCCAGCAGCTTATCGGGAGGTCCTAACTATGGCTACACCTTC. Translating it yields CASSLSGGPNYGYTF.

This clone has just one count. Other DNA sequences in this sample translate to the same CDR3. V is TRBV5-1 and J is TRBJ2-7; maybe TRBD1 (6 bases). This CDR3 contains 14 residues. The V end lost 0 bases, the J end lost 2 bases, and 9 bases lay between the germline ends. Germline assignment: CDR1 SGHRS and CDR2 YFSETQ. CDR3 bases: TGCGCCAGCAGCTTGGTACAGGGCACCTACGAGCAGTACTTC. Protein: CASSLVQGTYEQYF.

The chain carries TRBV7-2 and TRBJ2-3; the match to TRBD1 covers 8 bases. The CDR3 consists of 14 residues. Germline V gene lookup returns CDR1 SGHTA and CDR2 FQGNSA. With V trimmed by 5 bases and J by 3 bases, 4 bases remained unmatched. The CDR3 DNA reads TGTGCCAGCAGCCTCCGGGACAGGACAGATACGCAGTATTTT. This codes for CASSLRDRTDTQYF.

This clone was picked up one time. The chain combines TRBV5-1 with TRBJ2-2, with D perhaps TRBD2 (5 bases). V lost 2 bases and J lost 6, with 8 bases in between. Germline V gene sequence: CDR1 SGHRS, CDR2 YFSETQ. The CDR3 sequence is 13 residues long. CDR3 protein: CASSFSRAGELFF. Written as DNA, the CDR3 is TGCGCCAGCAGCTTTTCGAGGGCCGGGGAGCTGTTTTTT.